These 28 T cell receptor beta chains were sequenced from one sample in a study of CD8+ T cells in alopecia areata. Extraction and reverse transcription of RNA yielded cDNA as the sequencing template. Profiling relied on immunoSEQ multiplex PCR, and the TCRdb table lists in-frame clones only, not all of them. The data show 65,000 to 90,000 clones, about 51% seen once. Input material: NKG2D-high CD8+ T cells sorted from blood. These receptors all come from a human donor with alopecia areata.

This clone turned up a few times. The gene calls are TRBV14 and TRBJ1-1; TRBD1 matches 7 bases. CDR1 is SGHDN and CDR2 is FVKESK in the germline V gene. After removal of 1 base from V and 11 bases from J, the junction contained 4 bases not matched to a gene. The length of the CDR3 is 12 residues. CDR3 protein: CASSQVSRGAFF. The CDR3 DNA follows: TGTGCCAGCAGCCAAGTTAGCAGGGGGGCTTTCTTT.

This clone was counted between two and nine times. The chain recombines TRBV29-1 with TRBJ1-3, with 7 bases identical to TRBD1. J gave up 0 bases and V 2 bases, and 7 bases lay outside the gene matches. Germline-derived CDR1 and CDR2 are SQVTM and ANQGSEA. The CDR3 has 16 residues. The DNA for the CDR3 is TGCAGCGTTGAATATCGACAGGGTTCCTCTGGAAACACCATATATTTT. Translating it yields CSVEYRQGSSGNTIYF.

This CDR3 is CASGNTGQFLYGYTF. As DNA, the CDR3 is TGTGCCAGCGGCAACACGGGGCAGTTCCTCTATGGCTACACCTTC. The rearrangement uses TRBV27 and TRBJ1-2; possible D gene TRBD1, 5 bases. Germline V gene sequence: CDR1 MNHEY, CDR2 SMNVEV (reference sequence). V gave up 8 bases and J gave up 4 bases, with 20 bases separating them. The CDR3 totals 15 residues.

V is TRBV29-1 and J is TRBJ2-7, with no clear D. V was shortened by 5 bases and J by 1 base, with 12 bases between the two germline ends. The CDR3 consists of 13 residues. The germline V gene encodes CDR1 SQVTM and CDR2 ANQGSEA. The CDR3 nucleotides are TGCAGCGTTATACTACATGGGTCCTACGAGCAGTACTTC. It is translated as CSVILHGSYEQYF.

CDR3 loop: CASRGYEQFF. DNA of the CDR3: TGTGCCAGCCGGGGGTATGAGCAGTTCTTC. The genes are TRBV2 and TRBJ2-1; D is possibly TRBD2 (6 bases). The CDR3 covers 10 residues. CDR1 SNHLY and CDR2 FYNNEI come from the germline V gene. With 8 bases removed from V and 8 bases from J, the gap between germline ends came to 7 bases.

A few counts support this clone. The J gene is TRBJ2-1, the V gene TRBV29-1; either TRBD1 or TRBD2 may fit D (5 bases each). Per the germline V gene, CDR1 is SQVTM and CDR2 is ANQGSEA. This CDR3 region has 12 residues. V lost 0 bases to trimming and J lost 9 bases, with 9 bases between them. CDR3 sequence (DNA): TGCAGCGTTGAAGATTCAGGGAGTGAGCAGTTCTTC. Translation: CSVEDSGSEQFF.

V gene TRBV2 combines with J gene TRBJ2-1, with 8 positions matching TRBD2. V lost 10 bases to trimming and J lost 2 bases; unmatched junction nucleotides: 4. The CDR3 runs 13 residues. Germline CDR1 is SNHLY and CDR2 is FYNNEI. DNA of the CDR3: TGTGCCAATTCGGGGGGGCCCTACAATGAGCAGTTCTTC. Protein: CANSGGPYNEQFF.

The V gene is TRBV4-1, the J gene TRBJ2-1; D remains unclear. The V end was cut by 1 base, the J end by 10 bases, with 11 bases between. The germline CDR1 and CDR2 sequences are MGHRA and YSYEKL. This CDR3 contains 13 residues. CDR3 region: CASSQGAPTEQFF. CDR3 DNA: TGCGCCAGCAGCCAAGGGGCTCCTACGGAGCAGTTCTTC.

This rearrangement joins TRBV11-2 to TRBJ2-7, with TRBD1 as a possible D gene (6 bases). Germline CDR1 and CDR2: SGHAT and FQNNGV. Trimming removed 5 bases from V and 3 bases from J, with 11 bases in between. This CDR3 comprises 13 residues. This CDR3 is CASSPGQNYEQYF. Here the CDR3 DNA reads TGTGCCAGCAGCCCCGGACAGAACTACGAGCAGTACTTC.

The chain employs TRBV29-1 and TRBJ2-5; 10 positions match TRBD2. Per the germline V gene, CDR1 is SQVTM and CDR2 is ANQGSEA. CDR3 length: 17 amino acids. The trim removed 4 bases at V and 0 bases at J, leaving 11 bases unmatched. The CDR3 region has the DNA TGCAGCGTTGTAGCGGCTAGCGGGGGCCTTTACCAAGAGACCCAGTACTTC. Its translation is CSVVAASGGLYQETQYF.

Remarks on this clone: The junction differs from germline at one of its ends, possibly a read error. The genes are TRBV29-1 and TRBJ2-5; possibly TRBD1 for D (6 bases). The germline CDR1 and CDR2 sequences are SQVTM and ANQGSEA. The CDR3 has 16 residues. The CDR3 DNA sequence: TGCAGCGTGGAAGCTATGGACAGCCTGTACCAAGAGACCCAGTACTTC. Protein: CSVEAMDSLYQETQYF.

V usage is TRBV28 and J usage is TRBJ2-1; 9 bases match TRBD2. The V segment lost 3 bases and the J segment 6 bases; nucleotides outside the gene matches: 6. Germline CDR1 is MDHEN and CDR2 is SYDVKM. The CDR3 sequence is 15 residues long. DNA for the CDR3: TGTGCCAGCAGTTTCGGCGGGAGGGAGGCCAATGAGCAGTTCTTC. Amino acid sequence: CASSFGGREANEQFF.

The gene calls are TRBV4-2 and TRBJ1-5; no clear D gene. V lost 4 bases, J lost 3 bases, and 7 bases lay in between. CDR3 length: 13 residues. Germline loops: CDR1 LGHNA, CDR2 YNFKEQ. The DNA for the CDR3 is TGTGCCAGCAGCCTAGGTCCCAATCAGCCCCAGCATTTT. Translation: CASSLGPNQPQHF.

The J gene is TRBJ2-3, the V gene TRBV11-2; D uncertain. V lost 3 bases, J lost 3 bases, and 4 bases lay in between. This CDR3 spans 12 amino acids. Per the germline V gene, CDR1 is SGHAT and CDR2 is FQNNGV. CDR3 sequence: CASSFGTDTQYF. DNA of the CDR3: TGTGCCAGCAGCTTTGGAACAGATACGCAGTATTTT.

The genes are TRBV29-1 and TRBJ2-2, with D possibly being TRBD1 or TRBD2 (6 bases each). V was cut by 3 bases and J by 3 bases, with 14 bases left in between. This CDR3 spans 15 amino acids. Germline CDR1 is SQVTM and CDR2 is ANQGSEA. The CDR3 reads CSVDMGGWDTGELFF. The DNA for the CDR3 is TGCAGCGTTGATATGGGGGGCTGGGACACCGGGGAGCTGTTTTTT.

This clone was counted a single time. V and J are TRBV27 and TRBJ2-3; D may be TRBD1 or TRBD2 (5 bases each). This CDR3 is built from 15 residues. Trimming shortened V by 5 bases and J by 0 bases, and 12 bases separated the two germline ends. CDR1 and CDR2 (germline): MNHEY, SMNVEV (reference sequence). CDR3 region: CASSGTISSTDTQYF. The CDR3 DNA is TGTGCCAGCAGTGGGACCATTTCTAGCACAGATACGCAGTATTTT.

This clone was recorded a few times. The chain links TRBV15 to TRBJ2-1, with D possibly TRBD2 on 5 matching bases. Trimming stripped 0 bases from V and 9 bases from J, with 12 bases between. Germline CDR1 is LNHNV and CDR2 is YYDKDF (reference sequence). This CDR3 contains 14 residues. CDR3 residues: CATSRDLSGGEQFF. The CDR3, as DNA: TGTGCCACCAGCAGAGATCTGAGCGGTGGTGAGCAGTTCTTC.

The J gene is TRBJ2-1, the V gene TRBV9; 7 bases line up with TRBD2. CDR3 length: 17 residues. V shed 5 bases and J 2 bases; nucleotides not matched to a gene: 13. Germline CDR1 is SGDLS and CDR2 is YYNGEE. The CDR3 loop is CASSHGERGVAYNEQFF. CDR3 nucleotides: TGTGCCAGCAGTCACGGGGAGCGGGGAGTAGCCTACAATGAGCAGTTCTTC.

A few counts support this clone. The junction shows a germline mismatch at one end, possibly a read error. The same CDR3 can be traced to other DNA sequences in this sample. This rearrangement joins TRBV29-1 to TRBJ2-7, with 7 bases aligning to TRBD2. CDR1 is SQVTM and CDR2 is ANQGSEA in the germline V gene. The CDR3 loop spans 12 amino acids. In DNA, the CDR3 is TGCAGCGTGGAAGGGACTACCTACGAGCAGTACTTC. This codes for CSVEGTTYEQYF.

This clone was detected a few times. The CDR3 reads CSVGSVRDLGTEAFF. The CDR3 DNA sequence: TGCAGCGTTGGATCGGTCAGGGACCTGGGCACTGAAGCTTTCTTT. The rearrangement uses TRBV29-1 and TRBJ1-1, with a possible D match to TRBD1 (5 bases). The CDR3 length is 15 residues. Germline V gives CDR1 SQVTM, CDR2 ANQGSEA. V was clipped by 4 bases and J by 4 bases, with 19 bases between them.

V is TRBV2 and J is TRBJ2-7; no clear D gene. Germline V gene lookup returns CDR1 SNHLY and CDR2 FYNNEI. The CDR3 loop spans 11 amino acids. Trimming left V 8 bases short and J 0 bases short, with 5 bases between. The CDR3: CASANSYEQYF. In DNA, the CDR3 is TGTGCCAGCGCCAACTCCTACGAGCAGTACTTC.

This chain joins TRBV6-6 and TRBJ2-1, with 11 bases identical to TRBD2. The CDR3 consists of 15 residues. CDR1 MNHNY and CDR2 SVGAGI come from the germline V gene (reference sequence). Unmatched junction bases numbered 10, after V lost 6 bases and J lost 9 bases. For the CDR3, the DNA is TGTGCCAGCAGCGAGACTAGCGGGGTTCATGGTGAGCAGTTCTTC. This translates into CASSETSGVHGEQFF.

The chain couples TRBV2 to TRBJ2-7; D is ambiguous. Germline CDR1 is SNHLY and CDR2 is FYNNEI. V was shortened by 1 base and J by 2 bases, with 6 bases between the two germline ends. This CDR3 has 13 amino acids. CDR3 loop: CASSEVGTYEQYF. The DNA of the CDR3 is TGTGCCAGCAGTGAAGTAGGGACCTACGAGCAGTACTTC.

This clone turned up a few times. The rearrangement joins TRBV2 to TRBJ1-1; D gene unclear. This CDR3 comprises 14 residues. With 7 bases removed from V and 0 bases from J, the gap between germline ends came to 12 bases. Per germline, CDR1 SNHLY and CDR2 FYNNEI. CDR3 DNA: TGTGCCAGCATCGAGCGCTCGATGAACACTGAAGCTTTCTTT. Its protein product is CASIERSMNTEAFF.

The J gene is TRBJ1-2, the V gene TRBV28; 7 bases match TRBD1. Germline lookup yields CDR1 MDHEN and CDR2 SYDVKM. The V gene end was trimmed by 2 bases and the J gene end by 4 bases; junction bases not matched to a gene: 4. This CDR3 is built from 14 residues. CDR3 in DNA: TGTGCCAGCAGTTTAGGGGACAGCCTCTATGGCTACACCTTC. This encodes CASSLGDSLYGYTF.

This clone has just a few counts. The chain has TRBV7-9 and TRBJ2-1; D possibly uses TRBD1 or TRBD2 (5 bases each). This CDR3 spans 11 amino acids. Germline loops: CDR1 SEHNR, CDR2 FQNEAQ (reference sequence). Trimming removed 8 bases at V and 7 bases at J, with 9 bases between. As DNA, the CDR3 is TGTGCCAGCGGTGGGGGAAATGAGCAGTTCTTC. Its protein is CASGGGNEQFF.

This rearrangement joins TRBV2 to TRBJ1-2; 8 bases are a match to TRBD1. The junction had 8 bases not matched to a gene; V was cut back by 9 bases and J by 8 bases. The CDR3 has 12 residues. CDR1 and CDR2 from the germline V gene are SNHLY and FYNNEI. CDR3 nucleotides: TGTGCCAGAGGAAACAGGGGGAACGGCTACACCTTC. This gives the protein CARGNRGNGYTF.

This clone was seen only a few times. V and J are TRBV29-1 and TRBJ2-7; the D is unclear. The V gene lost 6 bases and the J gene lost 0 bases, with 12 bases spanning the gap. CDR1 is SQVTM, CDR2 ANQGSEA, per germline. The CDR3 is made up of 13 amino acids. CDR3 DNA sequence: TGCAGCGTCATAGCAGTGAGCTCCTACGAGCAGTACTTC. It codes for CSVIAVSSYEQYF.